This TCR beta chain is drawn from a study of control samples from healthy donors and cancer patients. CDR1 KGHSH and CDR2 LQKENI come from the germline V gene. The CDR3 spans 16 residues. V shed 1 base and J shed 8 bases, with 18 bases lying between them. Libraries were prepared by immunoSEQ multiplex PCR; TCRdb keeps only in-frame clonotypes and omits some of them. Here the sample spans tens of thousands of clones, about 86% being singletons. This sequence originates from a middle-aged woman with lung cancer. This chain joins TRBV18 and TRBJ2-1; tentatively, D is TRBD2 (7 bases). Input material: PBMCs. CDR3 nucleotide sequence: TGTGCCAGCTCACCACTTACTAGCGTGGGGGCCGATGAGCAGTTCTTC. Its protein product is CASSPLTSVGADEQFF.